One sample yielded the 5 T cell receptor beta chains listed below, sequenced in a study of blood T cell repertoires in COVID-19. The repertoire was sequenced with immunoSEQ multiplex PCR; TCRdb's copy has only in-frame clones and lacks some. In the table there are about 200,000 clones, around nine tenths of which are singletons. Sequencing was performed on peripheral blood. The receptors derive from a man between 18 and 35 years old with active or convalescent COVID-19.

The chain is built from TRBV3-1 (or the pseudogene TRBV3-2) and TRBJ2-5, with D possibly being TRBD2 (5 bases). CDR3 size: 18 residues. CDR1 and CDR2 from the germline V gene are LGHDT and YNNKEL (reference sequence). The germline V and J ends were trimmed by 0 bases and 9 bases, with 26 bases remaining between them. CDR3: CASSQDSNSTTGNGSQYF. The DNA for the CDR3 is TGTGCCAGCAGCCAAGATTCCAATTCGACTACCGGAAATGGGTCCCAGTACTTC.

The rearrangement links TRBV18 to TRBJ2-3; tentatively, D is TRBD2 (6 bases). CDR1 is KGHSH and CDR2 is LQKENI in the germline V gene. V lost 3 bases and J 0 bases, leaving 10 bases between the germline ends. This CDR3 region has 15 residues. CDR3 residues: CASSPSGFSTDTQYF. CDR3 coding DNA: TGTGCCAGCTCACCGAGCGGGTTTAGCACAGATACGCAGTATTTT.

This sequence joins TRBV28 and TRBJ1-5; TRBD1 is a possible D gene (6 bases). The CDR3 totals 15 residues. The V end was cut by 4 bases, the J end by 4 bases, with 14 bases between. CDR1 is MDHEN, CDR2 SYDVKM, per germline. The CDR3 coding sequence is TGTGCCAGCAGTTATACGGGTGACAGGAATCAGCCCCAGCATTTT. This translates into CASSYTGDRNQPQHF.

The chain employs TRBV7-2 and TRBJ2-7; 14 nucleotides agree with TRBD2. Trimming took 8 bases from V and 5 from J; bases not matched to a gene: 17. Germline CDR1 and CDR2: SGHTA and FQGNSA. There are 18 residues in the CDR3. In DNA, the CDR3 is TGTGCCAGCGGAAGACCCGCCGGGACTAGCGGGAGTCCCAACGAGCAGTACTTC. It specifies CASGRPAGTSGSPNEQYF.

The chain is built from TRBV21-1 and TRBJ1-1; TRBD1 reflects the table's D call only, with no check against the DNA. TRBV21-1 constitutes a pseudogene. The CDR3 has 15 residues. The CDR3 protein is CASSKGDRGPTEAFF. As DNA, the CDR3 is TGTGCCAGCAGCAAAGGTGACAGGGGTCCCACTGAAGCTTTCTTT.